This section outlines one T cell receptor beta chain sequence together with its context. The CDR3 spans 15 residues. The germline V gene has CDR1 LGHDT and CDR2 YNNKEL (reference sequence). V lost 1 base to trimming and J lost 4 bases, with 13 bases between them. This entry comes from a study of blood T cell repertoires in COVID-19. The authors' processing: The assay estimated nucleated cells by amplifying reference gene primers. Sequencing was performed with immunoSEQ multiplex PCR; in TCRdb, only in-frame clones are kept and a portion is missing. The V and J calls and clone size come from that table; D and trimming were worked out from the DNA. Here the sample spans roughly 410,000 clones, more than 70% being singletons.

Sequencing was carried out using peripheral blood. The sequence came from a woman aged 55-70 years with COVID-19, enrolled during active disease. The chain has TRBV3-1 (or the pseudogene TRBV3-2) and TRBJ1-2; TRBD1 is a possible D gene (6 bases). DNA of the CDR3: TGTGCCAGCAGCCAAGGGATGGGGGCGGCCTATGGCTACACCTTC. The encoded protein is CASSQGMGAAYGYTF.